This record looks at one TCR beta chain sequence and its context. Its antigen remains unidentified. These data are taken from a study of cytomegalovirus exposure and HLA in healthy donors. About the research overall: The roughly 100 million unique TCR beta sequences, from approximately 170 million T cells, were found by an earlier analysis. Study-level points and caveats: The classifier reportedly diagnosed cytomegalovirus status with high specificity and sensitivity. A later analysis showed HLA-associated TCR beta chains outstripping equally common others in clonal expansion.

Primers included in the PCR were 60 Vbeta and 13 Jbeta primers. Sequencing used immunoSEQ multiplex PCR; TCRdb keeps in-frame clones, though not all of them. The sample yields 100,000 to 150,000 clones, approximately 78% seen once. Deletions cut 6 bases from V and 0 bases from J, with 21 bases between. Germline V lookup: CDR1 MDHEN, CDR2 SYDVKM. The CDR3 consists of 18 residues. The sequenced material came from PBMCs. The genes are TRBV28 and TRBJ2-1, with D tentatively TRBD1 (6 bases). The sequence was collected from a woman aged 35 to 49 in good health and CMV-seronegative. CDR3 in amino acids: CASRDLWGRTSSYNEQFF. The DNA of the CDR3 is TGTGCCAGCAGGGACCTCTGGGGGCGGACCAGCTCCTACAATGAGCAGTTCTTC.